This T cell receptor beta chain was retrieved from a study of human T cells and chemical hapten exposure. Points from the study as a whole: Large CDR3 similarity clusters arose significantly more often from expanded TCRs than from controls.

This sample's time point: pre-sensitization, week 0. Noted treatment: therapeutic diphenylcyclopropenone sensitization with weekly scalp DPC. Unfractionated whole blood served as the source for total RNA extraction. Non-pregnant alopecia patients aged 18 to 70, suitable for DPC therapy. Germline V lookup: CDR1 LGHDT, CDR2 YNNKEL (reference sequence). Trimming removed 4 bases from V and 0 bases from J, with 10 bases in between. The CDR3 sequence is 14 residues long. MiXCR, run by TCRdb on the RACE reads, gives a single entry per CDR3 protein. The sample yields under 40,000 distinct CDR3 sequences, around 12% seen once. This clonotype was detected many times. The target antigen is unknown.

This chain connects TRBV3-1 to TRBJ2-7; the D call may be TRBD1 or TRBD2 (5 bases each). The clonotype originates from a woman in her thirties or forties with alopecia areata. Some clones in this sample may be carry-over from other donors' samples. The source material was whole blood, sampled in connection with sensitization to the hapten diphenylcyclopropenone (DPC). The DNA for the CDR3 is TGTGCCAGCAGCCTCCGGGACGGCTCCTACGAGCAGTACTTC. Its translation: CASSLRDGSYEQYF.